These 30 T cell receptor beta chains share one sample of origin, sequenced in a study of T cells in Graves' hyperthyroidism and ophthalmopathy. The TCR beta CDR3 regions underwent amplification using RNA transcripts as the source. When the TCR CDR3 underwent first-round RT-PCR, the HTBI primer set was used. Using its own MiXCR run on the multiplex PCR reads, TCRdb lists one record per CDR3 protein. The data show about 480,000 distinct CDR3 sequences, about 15% seen once. What was sequenced was blood. These receptors came from a young woman with Graves' hyperthyroidism.

The rearrangement links TRBV27 to TRBJ2-2; 11 bases fit TRBD1. With V trimmed by 4 bases and J by 7 bases, 5 bases remained unmatched. This CDR3 comprises 15 residues. CDR1 and CDR2 (germline): MNHEY, SMNVEV (reference sequence). The CDR3 sequence is CASSWDRGFGGELFF. CDR3 DNA sequence: TGTGCCAGCAGTTGGGACAGGGGGTTTGGCGGGGAGCTGTTTTTT.

This clonotype showed up many times. V gene TRBV24-1 combines with J gene TRBJ2-6; D is unresolved. CDR1 is KGHDR, CDR2 SFDVKD, per germline. The CDR3 sequence is 15 residues long. Deletions cut 9 bases from V and 0 bases from J, with 11 bases between. The CDR3 DNA is TGTGCCACCGCCGGTTTCGGCTCTGGGGCCAACGTCCTGACTTTC. This codes for CATAGFGSGANVLTF.

The table lists this clonotype with many counts. This sequence joins TRBV6-6 and TRBJ2-7; possibly TRBD2 for D (6 bases). Per germline, CDR1 MNHNY and CDR2 SVGAGI (reference sequence). The V gene lost 0 bases and the J gene lost 5 bases, with 20 bases spanning the gap. CDR3 length: 17 residues. CDR3 bases: TGTGCCAGCAGTTACTCGACTGGGGGGACGGGATACCACGAGCAGTACTTC. Amino acid sequence: CASSYSTGGTGYHEQYF.

This clonotype appeared a few times. V gene TRBV7-8 combines with J gene TRBJ2-1; 10 positions match TRBD2. The CDR3 is made up of 16 amino acids. Germline V CDR1 and CDR2: SGHVS, FQNEAQ. Trimming removed 7 bases from V and 3 bases from J; junction bases left unmatched: 9. CDR3: CASIDGSGRVYNEQFF. CDR3 nucleotides: TGTGCCAGCATTGATGGAAGCGGGAGGGTCTACAATGAGCAGTTCTTC.

The V and J genes are TRBV12-3 or TRBV12-4 and TRBJ2-4; TRBD1 agrees at 11 bases. J lost 9 bases, V lost 6 bases, and 7 bases had no gene match. There are 14 residues in the CDR3. The CDR3 coding sequence is TGTGCCAGCAGACGGACAGGGGGCGCAGGCATTCAGTACTTC. This codes for CASRRTGGAGIQYF.

In its sample, this clonotype was seen many times. The rearrangement links TRBV18 to TRBJ1-5, with D uncertain. The CDR3 has 13 residues. Trimming took off 3 bases at V and 5 bases at J, with 8 bases between the two ends. CDR1 KGHSH and CDR2 LQKENI come from the germline V gene. The CDR3 DNA sequence: TGTGCCAGCTCACCCAGCCTCGATCAGCCCCAGCATTTT. This gives the protein CASSPSLDQPQHF.

This clonotype was seen at least ten times. The V call is TRBV11-2, the J call TRBJ2-1, with D possibly being TRBD1 (5 bases). The V and J ends lost 5 bases and 3 bases respectively, with 14 bases between them. The germline V gene has CDR1 SGHAT and CDR2 FQNNGV. The CDR3 spans 15 residues. The CDR3 DNA reads as TGTGCCAGCAGCAACACAGGCTGGGGCTACAATGAGCAGTTCTTC. Translation gives CASSNTGWGYNEQFF.

This clonotype was counted at least ten times. J is TRBJ2-5 and V is TRBV29-1; perhaps TRBD2 as D (5 bases). Germline V CDR1 and CDR2: SQVTM, ANQGSEA. The germline V and J ends were trimmed by 3 bases and 4 bases, with 18 bases remaining between them. The CDR3 covers 15 residues. CDR3 residues: CSVDGFGRVPETQYF. In nucleotides, the CDR3 is TGCAGCGTTGACGGCTTCGGGCGGGTCCCAGAGACCCAGTACTTC.

The rearrangement uses TRBV9 and TRBJ1-5; D perhaps matches TRBD1 (5 bases). Trimming left V 0 bases short and J 4 bases short, with 11 bases between. Germline V CDR1 and CDR2: SGDLS, YYNGEE. CDR3 length equals 15 residues. The CDR3 sequence is CASSVEGLGNQPQHF. DNA for the CDR3: TGTGCCAGCAGCGTAGAGGGGCTGGGAAATCAGCCCCAGCATTTT.

This clonotype was observed at least ten times. The rearrangement joins TRBV9 to TRBJ1-2; 10 bases are shared with TRBD1. This CDR3 region has 13 residues. The V and J ends lost 8 bases and 9 bases, in that order; junction bases with no gene match: 10. The germline V gene has CDR1 SGDLS and CDR2 YYNGEE. In DNA form, the CDR3 reads TGTGCCAGTCTTGGACAGGGGGGACTACGCTACACCTTC. It is translated as CASLGQGGLRYTF.

This clonotype came up a few times. The chain joins TRBV19 to TRBJ1-5; the D gene is possibly TRBD1 (6 bases). This CDR3 has 13 residues. Trimming took off 6 bases at V and 5 bases at J, with 11 bases between the two ends. The germline gives CDR1 LNHDA, CDR2 SQIVND (reference sequence). CDR3 amino acids: CASSHRVDQPQHF. CDR3 nucleotides: TGTGCCAGTAGCCACAGGGTGGATCAGCCCCAGCATTTT.

A word on this clonotype: This may arise from a read error, as a much more abundant clone is one base away. The V call is TRBV5-6, the J call TRBJ2-1; TRBD1 matches 8 bases. The J call is uncertain, as TRBJ2-7 better fits the DNA end. This CDR3 comprises 16 residues. Germline values: CDR1 SGHDT, CDR2 YYEEEE. The CDR3 here is CASSTQRGTGYNEQYF. CDR3 bases: TGTGCCAGCAGTACGCAACGCGGGACAGGCTACAATGAGCAGTACTTC.

This clonotype was recorded at least ten times. The chain combines TRBV3-1 with TRBJ2-3, with 7 bases aligning to TRBD1. This CDR3 region has 14 residues. The V and J ends lost 8 bases and 1 base, in that order; junction bases with no gene match: 6. Germline V gives CDR1 LGHDT, CDR2 YNNKEL (reference sequence). The CDR3 DNA is TGTGCCAGCTCACAGGGGCGGGGCACAGATACGCAGTATTTT. Translating gives CASSQGRGTDTQYF.

This clonotype was observed a single time. The chain has TRBV11-3 and TRBJ2-3; D assignment may be TRBD1 or TRBD2 (5 bases each). Germline loops: CDR1 SGHNT, CDR2 YENEEA. V was clipped by 4 bases and J by 4 bases, with 15 bases between them. The CDR3 length is 15 residues. CDR3 sequence reads: CASSSRRDGADTQYF. The CDR3 DNA is TGTGCCAGCAGCTCCCGCCGGGACGGGGCAGATACGCAGTATTTT.

In its sample, this clonotype was seen many times. This chain links TRBV7-9 with TRBJ2-2; D unresolved. Germline V CDR1 and CDR2: SEHNR, FQNEAQ (reference sequence). Trimming cost V 5 bases and J 4 bases, with 11 bases left between them. CDR3 size: 14 residues. CDR3 DNA: TGTGCCAGCAGCCCTCTGGAGAGCACCGGGGAGCTGTTTTTT. Its translation is CASSPLESTGELFF.

This clonotype was counted only a few times. The rearrangement uses TRBV4-1 and TRBJ2-5; no firm D call. V shed 0 bases and J shed 5 bases, with 10 bases lying between them. The length of the CDR3 is 14 residues. CDR1 is MGHRA and CDR2 is YSYEKL in the germline V gene. CDR3 bases: TGCGCCAGCAGCCAAGATCATAGTTACGAGACCCAGTACTTC. It translates to CASSQDHSYETQYF.

This clonotype was seen repeatedly, ten times or more. V usage is TRBV10-3 and J usage is TRBJ1-1; D is possibly TRBD1 (5 bases). Germline V gene sequence: CDR1 ENHRY, CDR2 SYGVKD. Trimming stripped 8 bases from V and 0 bases from J, with 13 bases between. This CDR3 comprises 14 residues. CDR3 residues: CAIGVQGLNTEAFF. In DNA form, the CDR3 reads TGTGCCATCGGGGTGCAGGGCCTGAACACTGAAGCTTTCTTT.

This clonotype was detected a few times. The chain joins TRBV20-1 to TRBJ2-1, with 7 bases fitting TRBD2. With 1 base clipped from V and 6 bases from J, the junction kept 9 bases outside the gene matches. The CDR3 contains 15 residues. CDR1 is DFQATT, CDR2 SNEGSKA, per germline (reference sequence). CDR3 sequence (DNA): TGCAGTGCTAGAGCGCCTAGCGGAGAAGGCAATGAGCAGTTCTTC. Translating gives CSARAPSGEGNEQFF.

This chain joins TRBV29-1 and TRBJ2-1; TRBD2 is a possible D gene (5 bases). V was clipped by 3 bases and J by 4 bases, with 7 bases between them. There are 12 residues in the CDR3. Germline V gene data show CDR1 as SQVTM and CDR2 as ANQGSEA. Here the CDR3 reads CSVDDYYNEQFF. In DNA, the CDR3 is TGCAGCGTTGACGACTATTACAATGAGCAGTTCTTC.

This clonotype was found many times. The chain employs TRBV12-5 and TRBJ1-1; no reliable D call. From germline, CDR1 is LGHNT and CDR2 FRNRAP. Trimming cost V 3 bases and J 3 bases, with 14 bases left between them. CDR3 size: 15 residues. The CDR3 DNA reads as TGTGCTAGTGGTTTTTGGTTGGAAAAACACACTGAAGCTTTCTTT. This translates into CASGFWLEKHTEAFF.

A few counts support this clonotype. A much larger clone lies one base from this, so it may be a read error. The chain couples TRBV5-1 to TRBJ2-3, with TRBD2 as a possible D gene (5 bases). The CDR3 runs 15 residues. The germline CDR1 and CDR2 sequences are SGHRS and YFSETQ. Here the CDR3 DNA reads TGCGCCAGCAGCTTGGACGGTCCTAGCACAGATTCGCAGTATTTT. Its protein is CASSLDGPSTDSQYF.

This clonotype was counted a few times. This rearrangement joins TRBV5-1 to TRBJ1-5, with unresolved D. The germline CDR1 and CDR2 sequences are SGHRS and YFSETQ. V was cut by 3 bases and J by 1 base, with 14 bases left in between. The CDR3 contains 16 residues. The CDR3: CASSYLPQESNQPQHF. CDR3 nucleotide sequence: TGCGCCAGCAGCTACCTCCCACAAGAAAGCAATCAGCCCCAGCATTTT. The complete variable domain, with remaining parts taken from reference TRBV5-1 and TRBJ1-5, reads KAGVTQTPRYLIKTRGQQVTLSCSPISGHRSVSWYQQTPGQGLQFLFEYFSETQRNKGNFPGRFSGRQFSNSRSEMNVSTLELGDSALYLCASSYLPQESNQPQHFGDGTRLSIL.

The V call is TRBV24-1, the J call TRBJ1-2; 8 bases agree with TRBD1. The V and J ends lost 4 bases and 7 bases, in that order; junction bases with no gene match: 7. CDR3 length equals 14 residues. Germline values: CDR1 KGHDR, CDR2 SFDVKD. CDR3 amino acids: CATSDTGGYGGYTF. The CDR3 bases are TGTGCCACCAGTGACACAGGGGGGTATGGTGGCTACACCTTC.

This clonotype was seen a few times. This chain joins TRBV20-1 and TRBJ2-5; 10 nucleotides align to TRBD2. The CDR3 sequence is 14 residues long. J was trimmed by 3 bases and V by 7 bases; bases with no gene match: 8. CDR1 is DFQATT, CDR2 SNEGSKA, per germline (reference sequence). CDR3 sequence: CSGTSGAEEETQYF. The CDR3 nucleotides are TGCAGTGGGACTAGCGGAGCTGAAGAAGAGACCCAGTACTTC.

This clonotype appeared many times. The chain recombines TRBV27 with TRBJ2-3; TRBD2 aligns across 9 bases. The junction had 6 bases not matched to a gene; V was cut back by 5 bases and J by 3 bases. The CDR3 has 15 residues. Germline V gives CDR1 MNHEY, CDR2 SMNVEV (reference sequence). The CDR3 spells CASSVTSGFTDTQYF. The CDR3 nucleotides are TGTGCCAGCAGTGTGACTAGCGGATTTACAGATACGCAGTATTTT.

There are a few counts of this clonotype. This sequence joins TRBV6-1 and TRBJ1-2; TRBD1 might be the D (6 bases). The CDR3 is 14 amino acids. The germline V gene has CDR1 MNHNS and CDR2 SASEGT. V gave up 7 bases and J gave up 3 bases, with 15 bases separating them. CDR3 sequence: CASKRGREDYGYTF. In DNA form, the CDR3 reads TGTGCCAGCAAGCGGGGGCGCGAGGACTATGGCTACACCTTC.

This clonotype was counted only a few times. This sequence joins TRBV5-6 and TRBJ2-3; weak D call: TRBD2 (6 bases). Germline V gives CDR1 SGHDT, CDR2 YYEEEE. V shed 4 bases and J shed 0 bases, with 18 bases lying between them. This CDR3 contains 17 residues. For the CDR3, the DNA is TGTGCCAGCAGCATACCAACAGCAAGCGGGAGCACAGATACGCAGTATTTT. The encoded protein is CASSIPTASGSTDTQYF.

The rearrangement links TRBV20-1 to TRBJ1-5; D unclear. Trimming took 5 bases from V and 4 from J, leaving 9 bases between them. This CDR3 has 12 residues. The germline V gene encodes CDR1 DFQATT and CDR2 SNEGSKA (reference sequence). As DNA, the CDR3 is TGCAGTGCTGGGAGTTTGAATCAGCCCCAGCATTTT. It encodes CSAGSLNQPQHF.

The V and J genes are TRBV10-3 and TRBJ2-2; perhaps TRBD1 as D (6 bases). The V gene lost 4 bases and the J gene lost 0 bases, with 18 bases spanning the gap. The CDR3 runs to 18 residues. Germline values: CDR1 ENHRY, CDR2 SYGVKD. The CDR3 DNA reads TGTGCCATCAGTGCCGCCCCCGGACAGCCCCCGAACACCGGGGAGCTGTTTTTT. Its protein product is CAISAAPGQPPNTGELFF.

The chain is built from TRBV4-1 and TRBJ1-2; 8 bases align to TRBD1. V shed 4 bases and J 1 base; nucleotides not matched to a gene: 8. The V gene's germline CDR1 is MGHRA and CDR2 YSYEKL. The length of the CDR3 is 16 residues. The CDR3 sequence: CASSRTLTGVNYGYTF. The CDR3, as DNA: TGCGCCAGCAGCCGAACCCTGACAGGGGTTAACTATGGCTACACCTTC.